One and the same sample provided the 7 T cell receptor beta chains below, sequenced in a study of human T cells and chemical hapten exposure. MiXCR, applied by TCRdb to the RACE reads, yields one record per CDR3 protein. Among tens of thousands of distinct CDR3 sequences, 7.6% were seen once, and the ten largest hold 1% to 1.5%. The time point was: pre-sensitization, week 0. Treatment specified: therapeutic diphenylcyclopropenone sensitization with weekly scalp DPC. The sequenced sample was whole blood, obtained in connection with sensitization to the hapten diphenylcyclopropenone (DPC). The receptors stem from a woman between 45 and 60 years old with alopecia areata. Some clones in this sample may be carry-over from other donors' samples.

In its sample, this clonotype was seen many times. The genes are TRBV6-6 and TRBJ2-7; D perhaps matches TRBD1 (5 bases). The CDR3 extends over 13 amino acids. CDR1 is MNHNY, CDR2 SVGAGI, per germline (reference sequence). V was pared by 4 bases and J by 5 bases, with 12 bases between. Here the CDR3 DNA reads TGTGCCAGCAGTTCTCAGGGTAGACACGAGCAGTACTTC. Encoded protein: CASSSQGRHEQYF.

This clonotype was counted only a few times. The chain couples TRBV12-3 or TRBV12-4 to TRBJ1-2; a possible D gene is TRBD1 (6 bases). Between the trimmed V and J ends, which lost 4 bases and 4 bases, there was a span of 13 bases. This CDR3 spans 14 amino acids. CDR3 sequence: CASSSDSLSYGYTF. The DNA for the CDR3 is TGTGCCAGCAGTTCGGACAGTCTCAGCTATGGCTACACCTTC.

Many counts were recorded for this clonotype. This chain uses TRBV12-3 or TRBV12-4 with TRBJ2-7; D may correspond to TRBD1 or TRBD2 (5 bases each). V dropped 3 bases and J dropped 8 bases, with 14 bases sitting between them. The CDR3 is made up of 13 amino acids. The CDR3 sequence is CASSFNPGPQQYF. CDR3 coding DNA: TGTGCCAGCAGTTTCAACCCGGGACCCCAGCAGTACTTC.

This clonotype has a handful of counts. The chain carries TRBV9 and TRBJ2-5; D is unresolved. Trimming stripped 0 bases from V and 5 bases from J, with 5 bases between. CDR1 and CDR2 from the germline V gene are SGDLS and YYNGEE. The CDR3 runs 12 residues. The CDR3 sequence is CASSVVGETQYF. In DNA form, the CDR3 reads TGTGCCAGCAGCGTAGTAGGGGAGACCCAGTACTTC. The variable domain in full, with the rest retrieved from reference TRBV9 and TRBJ2-5, is DSGVTQTPKHLITATGQRVTLRCSPRSGDLSVYWYQQSLDQGLQFLIQYYNGEERAKGNILERFSAQQFPDLHSELNLSSLELGDSALYFCASSVVGETQYFGPGTRLLVL.

This clonotype was picked up many times. The rearrangement joins TRBV6-2 or TRBV6-3 to TRBJ1-5; D not resolved. The germline gives CDR1 MNHEY, CDR2 SVGEGT. The CDR3 is 14 amino acids. The V end lost 2 bases, the J end lost 4 bases, and 9 bases lay between the germline ends. CDR3 protein: CASSYNRGNQPQHF. CDR3 DNA sequence: TGTGCCAGCAGTTACAACCGGGGTAATCAGCCCCAGCATTTT.

The chain combines TRBV28 with TRBJ2-1; D is undetermined. Between the trimmed V and J ends, which lost 4 bases and 8 bases, there was a span of 6 bases. The CDR3 has 11 residues. Germline CDR1 MDHEN, CDR2 SYDVKM. As DNA, the CDR3 is TGTGCCAGCAGTTCGGAATATGAGCAGTTCTTC. Protein: CASSSEYEQFF.

This clonotype was recorded a few times. The limits of the CDR3 on the DNA are not certain, so only TCRdb's listed CDR3 is given. The chain uses TRBV29-1 and TRBJ2-1; TRBD2 is the table's D call and was not checked against the DNA. The CDR3 comprises 14 residues, both ends counted. Germline V gene lookup returns CDR1 SQVTM and CDR2 ANQGSEA. The CDR3 here is CSVGTGTSGFGEFF.